Below, 14 T cell receptor beta chains from the same sample are listed, as sequenced in a study of shared clonotypes between healthy human individuals. The assay was immunoSEQ multiplex PCR, and TCRdb's table has in-frame clones only and misses some. The table has about 1,800,000 clones, about 95% seen once. Terminally differentiated effector memory CD45RA+ cells were excluded by CCR7 positive selection of CD45RO-negative cells. Sequencing was carried out using naive CD8+ T cells sorted from blood. The source is a man between 18 and 35 years old in good health.

This sequence joins TRBV4-3 and TRBJ2-3; D possibly uses TRBD1 or TRBD2 (5 bases each). The CDR3 consists of 20 residues. V lost 1 base, J lost 0 bases, and 23 bases lay in between. Germline loops: CDR1 LGHNA, CDR2 YSLEER. The CDR3 nucleotides read TGCGCCAGCAGCCAAGTCTGGGGGAGCGGTCGATCTACTAGCACAGATACGCAGTATTTT. It translates to CASSQVWGSGRSTSTDTQYF.

This clone showed up just once. The chain combines TRBV4-3 with TRBJ1-4; 7 bases map to TRBD1. The CDR3 has 15 residues. Germline CDR1 and CDR2: LGHNA and YSLEER. After removal of 4 bases from V and 8 bases from J, the junction contained 10 bases not matched to a gene. CDR3 protein: CASSLNEGAGEKLFF. DNA for the CDR3: TGCGCCAGCAGCCTTAATGAGGGGGCGGGGGAAAAACTGTTTTTT.

The V call is TRBV6-5, the J call TRBJ2-3; 7 nucleotides agree with TRBD2. Unmatched junction bases numbered 9, after V lost 5 bases and J lost 4 bases. The V gene's germline CDR1 is MNHEY and CDR2 SVGAGI. This CDR3 contains 15 residues. CDR3 DNA sequence: TGTGCCAGCAGTCCACAGGCGGGAGCTGCAGATACGCAGTATTTT. Translating gives CASSPQAGAADTQYF.

This clone was found once. The CDR3, as DNA: TGTGCCAGCCAACCCAATGGTGGGTACGAGCAGTACTTC. Translating it yields CASQPNGGYEQYF. The J gene is TRBJ2-7, the V gene TRBV2; the D is unclear. Trimming shortened V by 8 bases and J by 4 bases, and 15 bases separated the two germline ends. The CDR3 spans 13 residues. The germline gives CDR1 SNHLY, CDR2 FYNNEI.

The DNA of the CDR3 is TGTGCCAGCAGCTTAGATCCCGGCAGCCCCACCTATGGCTACACCTTC. Its protein product is CASSLDPGSPTYGYTF. J is TRBJ1-2 and V is TRBV11-2; no clear D gene. From germline, CDR1 is SGHAT and CDR2 FQNNGV. The CDR3 sequence is 16 residues long. Trimming left V 0 bases short and J 4 bases short, with 15 bases between.

The genes are TRBV2 and TRBJ2-7, with no clear D. The germline V gene has CDR1 SNHLY and CDR2 FYNNEI. The CDR3 runs 15 residues. Trimming removed 0 bases from V and 6 bases from J, with 15 bases in between. CDR3 residues: CASSEARGLYLEQYF. The CDR3 DNA follows: TGTGCCAGCAGTGAAGCACGAGGCCTTTACCTCGAGCAGTACTTC.

The genes are TRBV11-2 and TRBJ2-7; 8 nucleotides match TRBD1. This CDR3 spans 13 amino acids. Germline loops: CDR1 SGHAT, CDR2 FQNNGV. V lost 10 bases, J lost 6 bases, and 11 bases stayed unmatched. The CDR3 DNA reads TGTGCCACCGGTGGACAGGGACTTTTCGAGCAGTACTTC. Protein product: CATGGQGLFEQYF.

The chain carries TRBV4-1 and TRBJ2-4; maybe TRBD1 (5 bases). CDR1 is MGHRA and CDR2 is YSYEKL in the germline V gene. Between the trimmed V and J ends, which lost 4 bases and 6 bases, there was a span of 10 bases. The CDR3 is 13 amino acids. CDR3 in DNA: TGCGCCAGCAGCCTCAGGGTTGGAAACATTCAGTACTTC. This gives the protein CASSLRVGNIQYF.

The CDR3 DNA reads TGTGCCAGCAGGGACAACTCGGCAACTAATGAAAAACTGTTTTTT. It translates to CASRDNSATNEKLFF. The chain couples TRBV6-5 to TRBJ1-4; a possible D gene is TRBD1 (5 bases). The V gene lost 6 bases and the J gene lost 0 bases, with 11 bases spanning the gap. The CDR3 sequence is 15 residues long. Germline V gives CDR1 MNHEY, CDR2 SVGAGI.

This chain joins TRBV11-2 and TRBJ2-1; D not certain. The V gene's germline CDR1 is SGHAT and CDR2 FQNNGV. Deletions cut 1 base from V and 9 bases from J, with 7 bases between. The CDR3 extends over 12 amino acids. CDR3 sequence: CASSLAPGEQFF. The CDR3 nucleotides read TGTGCCAGCAGCTTAGCCCCAGGTGAGCAGTTCTTC.

V is TRBV27 and J is TRBJ2-2, with D possibly being TRBD1 (5 bases). V was cut by 0 bases and J by 7 bases, with 6 bases left in between. The germline V gene encodes CDR1 MNHEY and CDR2 SMNVEV (reference sequence). This CDR3 is 13 amino acids long. The chain's CDR3 is CASSLSDNGELFF. The CDR3 nucleotides are TGTGCCAGCAGTTTATCGGACAACGGGGAGCTGTTTTTT.

The chain combines TRBV4-1 with TRBJ2-7, with 7 bases that match TRBD1. From germline, CDR1 is MGHRA and CDR2 YSYEKL. The CDR3 runs 17 residues. V shed 3 bases, J shed 0 bases, and the junction held 11 bases outside the gene matches. DNA of the CDR3: TGCGCCAGCAGCCAGGGGATCCGGGACAGTTTCTCCTACGAGCAGTACTTC. It yields the protein CASSQGIRDSFSYEQYF.

This clone appeared once. The same CDR3 can be traced to other DNA sequences in this sample. Written as DNA, the CDR3 is TGTGCCAGCAGTCCCACAGTTATGAACACTGAAGCTTTCTTT. Translation: CASSPTVMNTEAFF. This chain links TRBV27 with TRBJ1-1, with D hard to call. The V and J ends lost 5 bases and 0 bases respectively, with 10 bases between them. The CDR3 has 14 residues. The V gene's germline CDR1 is MNHEY and CDR2 SMNVEV (reference sequence).

This chain links TRBV7-9 with TRBJ2-1, with D perhaps being TRBD1 or TRBD2 (5 bases each). The CDR3 loop spans 11 amino acids. CDR1 and CDR2 from the germline V gene are SEHNR and FQNEAQ (reference sequence). The V gene lost 4 bases and the J gene lost 8 bases, with 6 bases spanning the gap. The CDR3 protein is CASSWGYEQFF. The DNA of the CDR3 is TGTGCCAGCAGCTGGGGGTATGAGCAGTTCTTC.